This T cell receptor (beta chain) emerged from a study of shared clonotypes between healthy human individuals. Overall study results and limits: Among non-shared clonotypes, generation probabilities were lower than among those shared by all four donors. Investigators collected only blood, and repertoires in tissues likely differ.

Concerning this clone itself: Its target is not known.

Terminally differentiated effector memory CD45RA+ cells were left out of the naive CD8 fraction, which was CD45RO-negative and positively selected for CCR7. Germline lookup yields CDR1 GTSNPN and CDR2 SVGIG (reference sequence). The CDR3 is 13 amino acids. Between the trimmed V and J ends, which lost 5 bases and 4 bases, there was a span of 14 bases. Sequenced by immunoSEQ multiplex PCR; TCRdb stores in-frame clones only, minus some. The table has approximately 600,000 clones, approximately 95% seen once. The clonotype comes from a woman aged 30 to 39 in good health. The sample taken for sequencing was naive CD8+ T cells sorted from blood. The chain uses TRBV30 and TRBJ2-5; D is unresolved. The CDR3 sequence: CAWCSLSRETQYF. The CDR3 DNA is TGTGCCTGGTGCAGTTTGTCCCGAGAGACCCAGTACTTC.